The 26 T cell receptor beta chains given below trace back to one sample, sequenced in a study of blood T cell repertoires in COVID-19. Generated by immunoSEQ multiplex PCR, the TCRdb table keeps only in-frame clones and is missing some. The sample includes 11,000 to 15,000 clones, 75% to 90% seen only once; the top ten take roughly 2.8%. The sequencing input was peripheral blood. The receptors shown here come from a human donor in a cohort sampled during active COVID-19.

In DNA form, the CDR3 reads TGTGCCAGCAGTTTCCCGGGACAGGGCCAGGAACTGTTTTTT. Translation: CASSFPGQGQELFF. This chain uses TRBV5-6 with TRBJ1-4; 9 nucleotides match TRBD1. The CDR3 spans 14 residues. The trim removed 5 bases at V and 12 bases at J, leaving 11 bases unmatched. Germline CDR1 SGHDT, CDR2 YYEEEE.

V usage is TRBV19 and J usage is TRBJ2-5, with 7 bases that match TRBD2. The CDR3 has 15 residues. Trimming at V came to 8 bases and at J to 0 bases, leaving 9 bases not matched to a gene. Germline V gene data show CDR1 as LNHDA and CDR2 as SQIVND (reference sequence). CDR3 sequence: CASQPSGTHQETQYF. In DNA form, the CDR3 reads TGTGCCAGTCAACCGAGCGGGACGCACCAAGAGACCCAGTACTTC. Full variable domain (rest looked up from reference TRBV19 and TRBJ2-5): DGGITQSPKYLFRKEGQNVTLSCEQNLNHDAMYWYRQDPGQGLRLIYYSQIVNDFQKGDIAEGYSVSREKKESFPLTVTSAQKNPTAFYLCASQPSGTHQETQYFGPGTRLLVL.

This sequence joins TRBV9 and TRBJ1-1; D might be TRBD1 (6 bases). Trimming took off 0 bases at V and 5 bases at J, with 11 bases between the two ends. The germline V gene has CDR1 SGDLS and CDR2 YYNGEE. The CDR3 runs to 14 residues. The CDR3: CASSVEQGGTEAFF. The CDR3, as DNA: TGTGCCAGCAGCGTAGAACAGGGAGGGACTGAAGCTTTCTTT.

The chain uses TRBV2 and TRBJ2-5; D remains unclear. This CDR3 has 13 residues. From germline, CDR1 is SNHLY and CDR2 FYNNEI. V lost 8 bases and J 2 bases, leaving 12 bases between the germline ends. The CDR3 DNA reads TGTGCCAGCGCAGGTGGCTTTCAAGAGACCCAGTACTTC. Translating it yields CASAGGFQETQYF.

This clone was found a few times. Other DNA sequences in the same sample also yield this CDR3. The V call is TRBV7-2, the J call TRBJ2-3; 7 bases fit TRBD2. CDR1 is SGHTA, CDR2 FQGNSA, per germline. There are 16 residues in the CDR3. V shed 5 bases and J 1 base; nucleotides not matched to a gene: 9. DNA of the CDR3: TGTGCCAGCAGCCTCGGCGGGGGAGTTGGCACAGATACGCAGTATTTT. Its protein is CASSLGGGVGTDTQYF.

This clone was counted a single time. The chain couples TRBV5-1 to TRBJ2-3; 13 nucleotides match TRBD2. The CDR3 runs 17 residues. Germline V gene data show CDR1 as SGHRS and CDR2 as YFSETQ. Trimming cost V 3 bases and J 0 bases; bases outside gene matches: 4. Written as DNA, the CDR3 is TGCGCCAGCAGCTCCGGACTAGCGGGGGACAGCACAGATACGCAGTATTTT. Protein sequence: CASSSGLAGDSTDTQYF.

The chain uses TRBV6-5 and TRBJ2-1; 10 nucleotides align to TRBD1. The CDR3 loop spans 14 amino acids. CDR1 MNHEY and CDR2 SVGAGI come from the germline V gene. V shed 6 bases and J 6 bases; nucleotides not matched to a gene: 5. CDR3 coding DNA: TGTGCCAGCAGGCCGGGACAGGGGAGCAATGAGCAGTTCTTC. As protein: CASRPGQGSNEQFF.

The gene calls are TRBV28 and TRBJ1-2, with TRBD1 identical over 11 bases. Germline CDR1 is MDHEN and CDR2 is SYDVKM. This CDR3 is 13 amino acids long. J was trimmed by 13 bases and V by 4 bases; bases with no gene match: 8. Here the CDR3 reads CASSSPGQGVSTF. For the CDR3, the DNA is TGTGCCAGCAGTTCACCGGGACAGGGGGTATCCACCTTC.

The chain joins TRBV18 to TRBJ1-1; possibly TRBD1 for D (6 bases). V lost 4 bases to trimming and J lost 0 bases, with 18 bases between them. Germline lookup yields CDR1 KGHSH and CDR2 LQKENI. This CDR3 spans 17 amino acids. This CDR3 reads CASSLIRGPFMNTEAFF. CDR3 coding DNA: TGTGCCAGCTCACTCATCAGGGGTCCTTTCATGAACACTGAAGCTTTCTTT.

The chain has TRBV4-2 and TRBJ2-7; TRBD2 matches 7 bases. Germline CDR1 reads LGHNA; CDR2 reads YNFKEQ. Trimming removed 1 base from V and 3 bases from J; junction bases left unmatched: 3. CDR3 length equals 14 residues. For the CDR3, the DNA is TGTGCCAGCAGCCAAGGGGGGGGGTTCTACGAGCAGTACTTC. Amino acid sequence: CASSQGGGFYEQYF.

The rearrangement uses TRBV28 and TRBJ1-5; 9 bases map to TRBD1. Germline-derived CDR1 and CDR2 are MDHEN and SYDVKM. The CDR3 loop spans 14 amino acids. Germline trimming cut 6 bases from V and 1 base from J; bases unmatched to any gene: 1. The DNA for the CDR3 is TGTGCCAGCAGGACAGGGGGAAGCAATCAGCCCCAGCATTTT. Translated, it gives CASRTGGSNQPQHF.

V gene TRBV5-1 combines with J gene TRBJ2-3, with 13 bases identical to TRBD2. CDR3 length: 17 residues. V gave up 3 bases and J gave up 2 bases; unmatched junction bases: 6. CDR1 and CDR2 (germline): SGHRS, YFSETQ. CDR3 in amino acids: CASSSSTSGGATDTQYF. As DNA, the CDR3 is TGCGCCAGCAGCTCCTCCACTAGCGGGGGGGCCACAGATACGCAGTATTTT. Drawing the rest from reference TRBV5-1 and TRBJ2-3, the complete variable domain is KAGVTQTPRYLIKTRGQQVTLSCSPISGHRSVSWYQQTPGQGLQFLFEYFSETQRNKGNFPGRFSGRQFSNSRSEMNVSTLELGDSALYLCASSSSTSGGATDTQYFGPGTRLTVL.

V and J are TRBV6-5 and TRBJ2-7; 11 positions match TRBD1. The CDR3 has 15 amino acids. V trimming: 6 bases; J trimming: 2 bases; junction bases outside the gene matches: 6. The V gene's germline CDR1 is MNHEY and CDR2 SVGAGI. CDR3 DNA: TGTGCCAGCAGCCCCGGGACAGGGGGTACCTACGAGCAGTACTTC. Translated: CASSPGTGGTYEQYF.

The sample holds a few counts of this clone. As DNA, the CDR3 is TGTGCCAGCAGTGAGGACAGCCTACGGCCCCAGCATTTT. As protein: CASSEDSLRPQHF. The chain employs TRBV2 and TRBJ1-5; a weak D match, TRBD1 (6 bases). Trimming took off 3 bases at V and 9 bases at J, with 12 bases between the two ends. Germline V gene data show CDR1 as SNHLY and CDR2 as FYNNEI. This CDR3 region has 13 residues.

This clone was detected only once. The rearrangement links TRBV5-4 to TRBJ2-7; no clear D. The CDR3 runs to 13 residues. Germline lookup yields CDR1 SGHNT and CDR2 YYREEE (reference sequence). Between the trimmed V and J ends, which lost 0 bases and 4 bases, there was a span of 8 bases. This CDR3 is CASSLVSDYEQYF. In nucleotides, the CDR3 is TGTGCCAGCAGCTTGGTGTCAGATTACGAGCAGTACTTC.

The V gene is TRBV7-9, the J gene TRBJ2-1; 14 bases are shared with TRBD2. Unmatched junction bases numbered 14, after V lost 5 bases and J lost 8 bases. Germline V gene sequence: CDR1 SEHNR, CDR2 FQNEAQ (reference sequence). The CDR3 is 18 amino acids. The CDR3, as DNA: TGTGCCAGCAGCCCCCTTGGGGGACTAGCGGGAGTAGGTGATGAGCAGTTCTTC. The encoded protein is CASSPLGGLAGVGDEQFF.

The chain is built from TRBV3-1 (or the pseudogene TRBV3-2) and TRBJ2-3, with a tentative D call TRBD2 (7 bases). The CDR3 extends over 17 amino acids. Germline CDR1 LGHDT, CDR2 YNNKEL (reference sequence). V lost 4 bases, J lost 3 bases, and 20 bases lay in between. The CDR3 sequence is CASSLAGGGLGTDTQYF. CDR3 DNA sequence: TGTGCCAGCAGCCTAGCGGGCGGGGGCTTGGGGACAGATACGCAGTATTTT.

The gene calls are TRBV5-5 and TRBJ1-5; 9 bases are a match to TRBD1. Germline V gene data show CDR1 as SGHKS and CDR2 as YYEKEE (reference sequence). This CDR3 has 15 amino acids. The V gene end was trimmed by 4 bases and the J gene end by 4 bases; junction bases not matched to a gene: 6. CDR3 protein: CASSSTGGLNQPQHF. CDR3 bases: TGTGCCAGCAGCAGTACAGGGGGCCTTAATCAGCCCCAGCATTTT.

V is TRBV18 and J is TRBJ1-3; tentative D call: TRBD1 (6 bases). The CDR3 length is 16 residues. Trimming took off 4 bases at V and 0 bases at J, with 13 bases between the two ends. The germline CDR1 and CDR2 sequences are KGHSH and LQKENI. Written as DNA, the CDR3 is TGTGCCAGCTCACTAGACAGGTCCTCCTCTGGAAACACCATATATTTT. This gives the protein CASSLDRSSSGNTIYF.

This clone was observed a few times. The rearrangement joins TRBV7-3 to TRBJ2-2; 7 bases line up with TRBD2. The CDR3 totals 14 residues. The germline CDR1 and CDR2 sequences are SGHTA and FQGTGA. Germline trimming cut 4 bases from V and 4 bases from J; bases unmatched to any gene: 3. The chain's CDR3 is CASSSSGGTGELFF. The CDR3 DNA follows: TGTGCCAGCAGCTCCTCGGGAGGCACCGGGGAGCTGTTTTTT.

V and J are TRBV5-5 and TRBJ2-4; D not certain. CDR1 is SGHKS, CDR2 YYEKEE, per germline (reference sequence). This CDR3 is 17 amino acids long. Trimming stripped 0 bases from V and 1 base from J, with 14 bases between. CDR3 sequence: CASSLALFGRAKNIQYF. Here the CDR3 DNA reads TGTGCCAGCAGCTTGGCCCTATTTGGTCGGGCCAAAAACATTCAGTACTTC.

The chain links TRBV28 to TRBJ2-5, with TRBD1 identical over 7 bases. After removal of 7 bases from V and 1 base from J, the junction contained 12 bases not matched to a gene. The CDR3 is made up of 16 amino acids. CDR1 MDHEN and CDR2 SYDVKM come from the germline V gene. Here the CDR3 reads CASNYRGTASQETQYF. The CDR3 nucleotides are TGTGCCAGCAACTATCGTGGGACAGCTTCCCAAGAGACCCAGTACTTC.

This clone was detected a few times. V is TRBV19 and J is TRBJ1-5; a possible D gene is TRBD1 (6 bases). V was trimmed by 4 bases and J by 5 bases, leaving 9 bases between them. From germline, CDR1 is LNHDA and CDR2 SQIVND (reference sequence). The CDR3 consists of 13 residues. CDR3 amino acids: CASSRQDYQPQHF. DNA of the CDR3: TGTGCCAGTAGTAGACAGGATTATCAGCCCCAGCATTTT.

This CDR3 is CASSVDGVNTEAFF. The CDR3 bases are TGTGCCAGCAGCGTAGATGGAGTCAACACTGAAGCTTTCTTT. This chain connects TRBV9 to TRBJ1-1; the D is unclear. V lost 0 bases and J lost 2, with 8 bases in between. From germline, CDR1 is SGDLS and CDR2 YYNGEE. This CDR3 comprises 14 residues. The full variable domain, rest sourced from reference TRBV9 and TRBJ1-1, is DSGVTQTPKHLITATGQRVTLRCSPRSGDLSVYWYQQSLDQGLQFLIQYYNGEERAKGNILERFSAQQFPDLHSELNLSSLELGDSALYFCASSVDGVNTEAFFGQGTRLTVV.

The chain has TRBV14 and TRBJ2-1; TRBD2 aligns across 7 bases. V lost 4 bases and J lost 1; bases outside the gene matches: 7. CDR1 is SGHDN and CDR2 is FVKESK in the germline V gene. The CDR3 runs 16 residues. The chain's CDR3 is CASSPLRGVSYNEQFF. The CDR3 DNA is TGTGCCAGCAGCCCTCTCCGGGGGGTTTCCTACAATGAGCAGTTCTTC.

The chain recombines TRBV7-2 with TRBJ2-7; 12 nucleotides match TRBD2. The CDR3 spans 17 residues. Per germline, CDR1 SGHTA and CDR2 FQGNSA. J was trimmed by 2 bases and V by 0 bases; bases with no gene match: 5. CDR3 protein: CASSLAASGGAPYEQYF. The CDR3 DNA reads TGTGCCAGCAGCTTAGCCGCTAGCGGGGGGGCTCCCTACGAGCAGTACTTC.